The 21 T cell receptor beta chains in this list originate from one sample, sequenced in a study of T cells in Graves' hyperthyroidism and ophthalmopathy. The CDR3 regions of TCR beta were amplified from RNA transcripts. Using the HTBI primer set, a first-round RT-PCR was run on the TCR CDR3. TCRdb processed the multiplex PCR reads anew with MiXCR; each CDR3 protein has one entry. The sample yields approximately 610,000 distinct CDR3 sequences, under 15% seen once. Sequencing used blood. The receptors were sampled from a woman between 35 and 50 years old with Graves' ophthalmopathy.

The gene calls are TRBV6-2 or TRBV6-3 and TRBJ2-7, with D maybe TRBD2 (5 bases). CDR1 MNHEY and CDR2 SVGEGT come from the germline V gene. The ends were cut back, 0 bases at V and 2 bases at J, with 8 bases in the middle. The length of the CDR3 is 14 residues. The CDR3 DNA reads as TGTGCCAGCAGTTACTCTGGGGAGACCTACGAGCAGTACTTC. Protein: CASSYSGETYEQYF.

This clonotype was seen repeatedly, ten times or more. CDR3 in amino acids: CSALRSGQETQYF. The DNA of the CDR3 is TGCAGTGCTCTCCGAAGCGGCCAAGAGACCCAGTACTTC. The chain has TRBV20-1 and TRBJ2-5; tentative D call: TRBD2 (5 bases). Trimming removed 5 bases from V and 1 base from J, with 11 bases in between. The length of the CDR3 is 13 residues. Germline V gene sequence: CDR1 DFQATT, CDR2 SNEGSKA (reference sequence).

This clonotype was seen ten or more times. A read error may explain this, as a much larger clone is one base away. The chain uses TRBV7-3 and TRBJ2-2; 13 bases align to TRBD2. This CDR3 contains 15 residues. Germline V gene lookup returns CDR1 SGHTA and CDR2 FQGTGA. In nucleotides, the CDR3 is TGTGCCAGCAGCAGGACTAGCGGGAGTGGCGGGAAGCTGTTTTTT. The encoded protein is CASSRTSGSGGKLFF.

The chain uses TRBV7-3 and TRBJ2-5; D remains unclear. Germline V CDR1 and CDR2: SGHTA, FQGTGA. This CDR3 has 14 residues. V was pared by 1 base and J by 1 base, with 7 bases between. The CDR3 spells CASSLSSSQETQYF. The CDR3 bases are TGTGCCAGCAGCTTAAGCAGCAGCCAAGAGACCCAGTACTTC.

At least ten counts were recorded for this clonotype. The rearrangement uses TRBV7-2 and TRBJ1-5, with 8 bases lining up with TRBD1. The germline CDR1 and CDR2 sequences are SGHTA and FQGNSA. The CDR3 totals 14 residues. V was pared by 5 bases and J by 7 bases, with 7 bases of the junction left unmatched. This CDR3 reads CASSHRGFPQPQHF. DNA for the CDR3: TGTGCCAGCAGCCACAGGGGGTTTCCCCAGCCCCAGCATTTT. Based on the CDR3 plus reference TRBV7-2 and TRBJ1-5, the full variable domain is GAGVSQSPSNKVTEKGKDVELRCDPISGHTALYWYRQSLGQGLEFLIYFQGNSAPDKSGLPSDRFSAERTGGSVSTLTIQRTQQEDSAVYLCASSHRGFPQPQHFGDGTRLSIL.

V usage is TRBV19 and J usage is TRBJ1-2; no definite D call. The V end was cut by 5 bases, the J end by 0 bases, with 10 bases between. The CDR3 spans 14 residues. The germline gives CDR1 LNHDA, CDR2 SQIVND (reference sequence). This CDR3 is CASSGGSPNYGYTF. The CDR3 coding sequence is TGTGCCAGTAGTGGTGGCAGCCCTAACTATGGCTACACCTTC.

In its sample, this clonotype was seen many times. An end of the junction differs from the germline gene, which may be a read error. The chain is built from TRBV27 and TRBJ2-7; no definite D call. The CDR3 sequence is 13 residues long. Germline values: CDR1 MNHEY, CDR2 SMNVEV (reference sequence). The CDR3 reads CAGSSPPGYEQYF. CDR3 nucleotides: TGTGCCGGCAGTTCGCCCCCGGGCTACGAGCAGTACTTC.

This clonotype is medium-sized by share. The V call is TRBV12-3 or TRBV12-4, the J call TRBJ2-2; D call uncertain. The CDR3 loop spans 14 amino acids. The V end was cut by 4 bases, the J end by 1 base, with 7 bases between. The CDR3 loop is CASSWLGNTGELFF. CDR3 DNA sequence: TGTGCCAGCAGTTGGCTAGGGAACACCGGGGAGCTGTTTTTT.

This clonotype was detected many times. A read error may account for a junction end that differs from germline. V gene TRBV6-2 or TRBV6-3 combines with J gene TRBJ1-1; 9 nucleotides align to TRBD1. This CDR3 spans 12 amino acids. CDR1 is MNHEY, CDR2 SVGEGT, per germline. Written as DNA, the CDR3 is TGTGCCGGCAGGACAGGGGTTACTGAAGCTTTCTTT. Translated, it gives CAGRTGVTEAFF.

This clonotype has just a few counts. The genes are TRBV12-3 or TRBV12-4 and TRBJ2-6, with no clear D. Trimming left V 5 bases short and J 0 bases short, with 8 bases between. This CDR3 region has 15 residues. Here the CDR3 DNA reads TGTGCCAGCAGTCCTCCATCCTCTGGGGCCAACGTCCTGACTTTC. It is translated as CASSPPSSGANVLTF.

This clonotype has a count of ten or more. Its ends do not fully match the called genes, so a read error is possible. This chain joins TRBV18 and TRBJ1-1; TRBD1 aligns across 9 bases. The CDR3 contains 12 residues. Germline CDR1 reads KGHSH; CDR2 reads LQKENI. The CDR3 loop is CASSPQGAVAFF. CDR3 sequence (DNA): TGTGCCAGCTCCCCACAGGGGGCGGTAGCTTTCTTT.

V gene TRBV12-3 or TRBV12-4 combines with J gene TRBJ1-1; D is possibly TRBD1 (5 bases). Trimming took off 2 bases at V and 1 base at J, with 11 bases between the two ends. The CDR3 loop spans 15 amino acids. This CDR3 is CASSLSMTANTEAFF. CDR3 coding DNA: TGTGCCAGCAGTTTATCAATGACAGCGAACACTGAAGCTTTCTTT.

This clonotype was found many times. The chain is built from TRBV29-1 and TRBJ2-7; D not certain. In germline, CDR1 is SQVTM, CDR2 ANQGSEA. This CDR3 has 14 amino acids. Trimming took off 4 bases at V and 8 bases at J, with 21 bases between the two ends. The CDR3: CSVAMGAPTTKQYF. The CDR3 region has the DNA TGCAGCGTTGCTATGGGTGCCCCAACTACGAAGCAGTACTTC.

There are many counts of this clonotype. The V gene is TRBV7-2, the J gene TRBJ2-7; D is undetermined. V lost 4 bases and J 3 bases, leaving 7 bases between the germline ends. From germline, CDR1 is SGHTA and CDR2 FQGNSA. CDR3 length equals 12 residues. DNA for the CDR3: TGTGCCAGCAGCTATAGACGCTACGAGCAGTACTTC. Protein: CASSYRRYEQYF. The whole variable domain, filled in from reference TRBV7-2 and TRBJ2-7, reads GAGVSQSPSNKVTEKGKDVELRCDPISGHTALYWYRQSLGQGLEFLIYFQGNSAPDKSGLPSDRFSAERTGGSVSTLTIQRTQQEDSAVYLCASSYRRYEQYFGPGTRLTVT.

This clonotype was counted many times. J is TRBJ1-5 and V is TRBV19; D is possibly TRBD1 (5 bases). The V end lost 3 bases, the J end lost 1 base, and 7 bases lay between the germline ends. The CDR3 runs 14 residues. The germline CDR1 and CDR2 sequences are LNHDA and SQIVND (reference sequence). The chain's CDR3 is CASSMGRSNQPQHF. In nucleotides, the CDR3 is TGTGCCAGTAGTATGGGACGCAGCAATCAGCCCCAGCATTTT. Full variable domain (remainder filled in from reference TRBV19 and TRBJ1-5): DGGITQSPKYLFRKEGQNVTLSCEQNLNHDAMYWYRQDPGQGLRLIYYSQIVNDFQKGDIAEGYSVSREKKESFPLTVTSAQKNPTAFYLCASSMGRSNQPQHFGDGTRLSIL.

This clonotype was seen ten or more times. The chain carries TRBV6-5 and TRBJ2-7; 7 nucleotides agree with TRBD1. The CDR3 loop spans 15 amino acids. CDR1 is MNHEY and CDR2 is SVGAGI in the germline V gene. V gave up 11 bases and J gave up 4 bases; unmatched junction bases: 17. The CDR3 is CAARPPQGNFYEQYF. For the CDR3, the DNA is TGTGCCGCAAGGCCTCCACAGGGGAATTTTTACGAGCAGTACTTC.

This clonotype has ten or more counts. The chain employs TRBV11-2 and TRBJ2-2; possible D gene TRBD2, 6 bases. This CDR3 region has 16 residues. Between the trimmed V and J ends, which lost 5 bases and 4 bases, there was a span of 17 bases. Germline V gene lookup returns CDR1 SGHAT and CDR2 FQNNGV. As DNA, the CDR3 is TGTGCCAGCAGCCCCTTCGCCGGGAGCGGCACCGGGGAGCTGTTTTTT. Amino acid sequence: CASSPFAGSGTGELFF.

The rearrangement uses TRBV6-1 and TRBJ2-7; TRBD1 agrees at 9 bases. Unmatched junction bases numbered 5, after V lost 5 bases and J lost 6 bases. Germline V gene lookup returns CDR1 MNHNS and CDR2 SASEGT. CDR3 length: 13 amino acids. The CDR3 loop reads CASSSGTGSEQYF. The CDR3 DNA follows: TGTGCCAGCAGTAGCGGGACAGGGAGCGAGCAGTACTTC.

This clonotype was observed at least ten times. The chain is built from TRBV12-5 and TRBJ2-5; 9 bases fit TRBD1. In germline, CDR1 is LGHNT, CDR2 FRNRAP. The CDR3 has 12 amino acids. The CDR3 DNA reads as TGTGGGATACAGGGGGCTAAGGAGACCCAGTACTTC. Translating it yields CGIQGAKETQYF.

On this clonotype: A much larger clone sits a single nucleotide away, making a read error possible. The J gene is TRBJ1-3, the V gene TRBV19, with no clear D. CDR3 length equals 13 residues. Germline lookup yields CDR1 LNHDA and CDR2 SQIVND (reference sequence). Trimming left V 10 bases short and J 3 bases short, with 13 bases between. CDR3 sequence reads: CANQSYRGNTIYF. Written as DNA, the CDR3 is TGTGCCAACCAGTCATATCGTGGAAACACCATATATTTT.

This clonotype was detected many times. The chain is built from TRBV27 and TRBJ2-7; D call uncertain. The length of the CDR3 is 9 residues. In germline, CDR1 is MNHEY, CDR2 SMNVEV (reference sequence). The V end was cut by 11 bases, the J end by 4 bases, with 6 bases between. CDR3 sequence reads: CAETYEQYF. The CDR3 region has the DNA TGTGCCGAAACGTACGAGCAGTACTTC.